The 7 T cell receptor beta chains in this list originate from one sample, sequenced in a study of human T cells and chemical hapten exposure. Time point given: patch test 1, 2 weeks after DPC sensitization. As for treatment: therapeutic diphenylcyclopropenone sensitization with weekly scalp DPC. In TCRdb, the RACE reads were re-called with MiXCR into one record per CDR3 protein. The data show 65,000 to 85,000 distinct CDR3 sequences, about a tenth seen once. Sequenced here: whole blood, sampled in connection with sensitization to the hapten diphenylcyclopropenone (DPC). The receptors come from a woman in her forties or fifties with alopecia areata. Some clones in this sample may be carry-over from other donors' samples.

The chain joins TRBV18 to TRBJ2-5; the D gene could be TRBD1 or TRBD2 (5 bases each). Trimming cost V 4 bases and J 1 base, with 13 bases left between them. The germline CDR1 and CDR2 sequences are KGHSH and LQKENI. There are 15 residues in the CDR3. The CDR3 DNA reads as TGTGCCAGCTCACGACCGGGACGGACCCAAGAGACCCAGTACTTC. It is translated as CASSRPGRTQETQYF.

This clonotype was detected only a few times. The chain carries TRBV18 and TRBJ1-1, with TRBD1 as a possible D gene (5 bases). V was clipped by 7 bases and J by 4 bases, with 13 bases between them. The germline V gene has CDR1 KGHSH and CDR2 LQKENI. CDR3 length: 13 residues. The CDR3 loop reads CASFPTRGTEAFF. Here the CDR3 DNA reads TGTGCCAGCTTTCCGACAAGGGGCACTGAAGCTTTCTTT.

The chain employs TRBV29-1 and TRBJ2-5, with 11 bases lining up with TRBD2. V shed 6 bases and J 5 bases; nucleotides not matched to a gene: 8. From germline, CDR1 is SQVTM and CDR2 ANQGSEA. The CDR3 covers 14 residues. The CDR3, as DNA: TGCAGCGTCCGGCCGACTAGCGGGAAGGAGACCCAGTACTTC. Translated: CSVRPTSGKETQYF.

This clonotype was detected a few times. The chain has TRBV29-1 and TRBJ1-1; D might be TRBD1 (6 bases). The germline CDR1 and CDR2 sequences are SQVTM and ANQGSEA. Trimming stripped 3 bases from V and 0 bases from J, with 17 bases between. The CDR3 contains 16 residues. The CDR3 loop reads CSVDGVQGRLNTEAFF. CDR3 sequence (DNA): TGCAGCGTTGACGGAGTGCAGGGGCGTCTGAACACTGAAGCTTTCTTT.

This chain joins TRBV14 and TRBJ1-2, with a possible D match to TRBD1 (5 bases). The CDR3 sequence is 14 residues long. The V gene's germline CDR1 is SGHDN and CDR2 FVKESK. Trimming took 0 bases from V and 5 from J, leaving 10 bases between them. CDR3 region: CASSQDKTVYGYTF. CDR3 bases: TGTGCCAGCAGCCAAGATAAGACAGTATATGGCTACACCTTC.

V usage is TRBV20-1 and J usage is TRBJ2-1; 8 bases are a match to TRBD2. CDR3 length: 14 amino acids. The germline CDR1 and CDR2 sequences are DFQATT and SNEGSKA (reference sequence). V lost 0 bases and J lost 9; bases outside the gene matches: 7. This CDR3 reads CSAREFGRATEQFF. CDR3 nucleotides: TGCAGTGCTAGAGAATTCGGGAGGGCCACTGAGCAGTTCTTC.

The gene calls are TRBV5-6 and TRBJ2-7; possibly TRBD2 for D (6 bases). Germline loops: CDR1 SGHDT, CDR2 YYEEEE. V lost 3 bases, J lost 0 bases, and 13 bases lay in between. The CDR3 has 15 residues. CDR3 region: CASSSGGGNSYEQYF. As DNA, the CDR3 is TGTGCCAGCAGCTCAGGCGGAGGGAACTCCTACGAGCAGTACTTC.